The 2 T cell receptor beta chains listed next were all sequenced from one sample in a study of early T cells in non-severe SARS-CoV-2 infection. A single record per CDR3 protein comes from TCRdb applying MiXCR to the 5' RACE reads. Among about 20,000 distinct CDR3 sequences listed, more than 4.5% were seen once. Sequencing was done on a sample of whole blood. These receptors all come from an adult who was a healthcare worker with PCR-confirmed SARS-CoV-2 infection or an uninfected control (not recorded which).

V gene TRBV28 combines with J gene TRBJ2-7, with 11 bases aligning to TRBD2. CDR1 MDHEN and CDR2 SYDVKM come from the germline V gene. Germline trimming cut 8 bases from V and 0 bases from J; bases unmatched to any gene: 6. The CDR3 has 15 amino acids. The CDR3: CASGGLAGGSYEQYF. The CDR3 DNA reads as TGTGCCAGCGGGGGGCTAGCGGGAGGCTCCTACGAGCAGTACTTC. The full variable domain, rest sourced from reference TRBV28 and TRBJ2-7, is DVKVTQSSRYLVKRTGEKVFLECVQDMDHENMFWYRQDPGLGLRLIYFSYDVKMKEKGDIPEGYSVSREKKERFSLILESASTNQTSMYLCASGGLAGGSYEQYFGPGTRLTVT.

V usage is TRBV7-9 and J usage is TRBJ2-3; D is uncertain. Germline assignment: CDR1 SEHNR and CDR2 FQNEAQ (reference sequence). V lost 6 bases and J lost 3, with 7 bases in between. This CDR3 region has 12 residues. In DNA form, the CDR3 reads TGTGCCAGCAGGCGCGGAACAGATACGCAGTATTTT. Its translation: CASRRGTDTQYF.